The source of this TCR beta chain is a study of T cell responses to AZD1222 COVID-19 vaccine. TCRdb's table, derived via immunoSEQ multiplex PCR, lists solely in-frame clones and lacks some. Here the sample spans approximately 93,000 clones, roughly nine tenths being singletons. The CDR3 has 12 residues. This sequence was found in an adult who received the AZD1222 COVID-19 vaccine. This chain links TRBV21-1 with TRBJ2-7. TRBV21-1 corresponds to a pseudogene. Material: peripheral blood, obtained 28 days after the second AZD1222 dose. The CDR3 coding sequence is TGTGCCAGCAGCAAAGGGACCTACGAGCAGTACTTC. Translation gives CASSKGTYEQYF.